The clone carrying this T cell receptor beta chain has just a few counts. TCRdb called the 5' RACE reads again in MiXCR, with one record for every CDR3 protein. The sample carries about 400,000 distinct CDR3 sequences, around 10% recorded once. This sample was included in a study of T cells after yellow fever vaccination. CDR1 MNHNS and CDR2 SASEGT come from the germline V gene. The CDR3 is 15 amino acids. Between the trimmed V and J ends, which lost 2 bases and 4 bases, there was a span of 14 bases. The sequence was collected from a man between 18 and 29 years old who received the YFV17D yellow fever vaccine. V usage is TRBV6-1 and J usage is TRBJ1-2; D is undetermined. Source: PBMCs, taken on the day of the first yellow fever vaccination. CDR3 nucleotides: TGTGCCAGCAGTGAATTTCCCAGCCCCTCCTATGGCTACACCTTC. Translation gives CASSEFPSPSYGYTF.